This T cell receptor beta chain emerged from a study of blood T cell repertoires in COVID-19. Study overall: From T cells, B-cell-depleted T cells, or PBMCs came the material, which was cDNA or gDNA.

Per the original data handling: From reference gene primer amplification, estimates of nucleated cell counts were derived. The table came from immunoSEQ multiplex PCR; TCRdb's copy has only in-frame clones and leaves some out. That table furnishes V, J and clone size, whereas the DNA furnished D and trimming. In the table there are about 53,000 clones, 75% to 90% of which are singletons. CDR1 GTSNPN and CDR2 SVGIG come from the germline V gene (reference sequence). With V trimmed by 3 bases and J by 1 base, 1 base remained unmatched. The CDR3 has 14 amino acids. This clonotype was obtained from a man older than 75 with acute or convalescent COVID-19. Sequencing input: peripheral blood. This chain links TRBV30 with TRBJ1-2, with TRBD1 identical over 11 bases. CDR3 region: CAWRGTGGNYGYTF. The CDR3 DNA follows: TGTGCCTGGAGGGGGACAGGGGGTAACTATGGCTACACCTTC.